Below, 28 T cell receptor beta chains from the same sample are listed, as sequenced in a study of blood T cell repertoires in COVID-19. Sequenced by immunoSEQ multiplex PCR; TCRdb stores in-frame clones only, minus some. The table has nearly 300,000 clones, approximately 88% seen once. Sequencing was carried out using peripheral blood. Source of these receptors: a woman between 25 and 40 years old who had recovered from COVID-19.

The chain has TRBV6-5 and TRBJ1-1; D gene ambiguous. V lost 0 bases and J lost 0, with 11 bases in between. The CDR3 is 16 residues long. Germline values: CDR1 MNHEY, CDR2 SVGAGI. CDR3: CASSYSEEAMNTEAFF. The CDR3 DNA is TGTGCCAGCAGTTACTCGGAGGAGGCAATGAACACTGAAGCTTTCTTT.

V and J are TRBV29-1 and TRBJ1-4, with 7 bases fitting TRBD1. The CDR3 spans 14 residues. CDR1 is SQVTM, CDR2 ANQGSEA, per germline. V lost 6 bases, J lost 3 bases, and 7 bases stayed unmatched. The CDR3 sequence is CSVVRDSSNEKLFF. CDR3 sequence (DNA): TGCAGCGTCGTCCGGGACAGCTCTAATGAAAAACTGTTTTTT.

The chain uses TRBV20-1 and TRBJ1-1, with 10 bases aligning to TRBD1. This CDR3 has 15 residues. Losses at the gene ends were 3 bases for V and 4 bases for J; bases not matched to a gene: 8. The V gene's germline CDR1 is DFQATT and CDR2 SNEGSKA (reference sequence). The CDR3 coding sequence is TGCAGTGCTAGTGGGGAGGGACAGGGGCTCACTGAAGCTTTCTTT. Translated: CSASGEGQGLTEAFF.

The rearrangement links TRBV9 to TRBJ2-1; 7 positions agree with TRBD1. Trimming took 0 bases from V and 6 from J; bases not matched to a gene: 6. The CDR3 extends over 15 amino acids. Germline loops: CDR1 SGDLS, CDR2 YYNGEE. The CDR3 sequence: CASSVGQGPSNEQFF. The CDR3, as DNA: TGTGCCAGCAGCGTAGGACAGGGCCCCAGCAATGAGCAGTTCTTC.

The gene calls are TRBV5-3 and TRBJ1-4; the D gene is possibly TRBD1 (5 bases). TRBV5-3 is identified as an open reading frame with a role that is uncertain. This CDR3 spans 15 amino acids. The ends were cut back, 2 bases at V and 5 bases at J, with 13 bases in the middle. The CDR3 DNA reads TGTGCCAGAAGCTTCGCTAGGGGTCGGAATGAAAAACTGTTTTTT. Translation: CARSFARGRNEKLFF.

CDR3 nucleotides: TGTGCCATCAGTGAGGGCAGGGTCGGCAATGAGCAGTTCTTC. Its protein is CAISEGRVGNEQFF. V usage is TRBV10-3 and J usage is TRBJ2-1, with D tentatively TRBD1 (5 bases). The CDR3 has 14 residues. Germline V gene data show CDR1 as ENHRY and CDR2 as SYGVKD. Trimming cost V 2 bases and J 6 bases, with 11 bases left between them.

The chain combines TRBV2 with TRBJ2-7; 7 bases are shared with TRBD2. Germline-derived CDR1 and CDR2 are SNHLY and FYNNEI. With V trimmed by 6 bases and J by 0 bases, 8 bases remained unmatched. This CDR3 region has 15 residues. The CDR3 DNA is TGTGCCAGCAGCTGGGGGGGAGCTTTCTCCTACGAGCAGTACTTC. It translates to CASSWGGAFSYEQYF.

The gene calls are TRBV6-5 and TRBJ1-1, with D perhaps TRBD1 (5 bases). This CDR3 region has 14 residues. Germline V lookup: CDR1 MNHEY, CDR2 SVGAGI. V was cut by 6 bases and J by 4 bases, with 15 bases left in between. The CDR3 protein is CASSLARGGTEAFF. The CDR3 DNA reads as TGTGCCAGCAGCCTTGCCCGGGGGGGCACTGAAGCTTTCTTT.

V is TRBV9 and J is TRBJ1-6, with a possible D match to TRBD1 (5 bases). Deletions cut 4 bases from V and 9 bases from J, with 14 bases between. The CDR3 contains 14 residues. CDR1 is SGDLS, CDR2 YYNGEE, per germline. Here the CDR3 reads CASSPTQGVSPLHF. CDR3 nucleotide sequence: TGTGCCAGCAGCCCCACCCAGGGTGTTTCACCCCTCCACTTT.

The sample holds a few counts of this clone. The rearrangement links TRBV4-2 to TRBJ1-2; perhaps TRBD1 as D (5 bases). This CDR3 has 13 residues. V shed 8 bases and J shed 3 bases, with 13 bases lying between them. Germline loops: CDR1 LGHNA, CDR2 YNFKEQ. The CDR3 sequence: CASGRGEDYGYTF. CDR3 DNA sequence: TGTGCCAGCGGACGGGGGGAGGACTATGGCTACACCTTC.

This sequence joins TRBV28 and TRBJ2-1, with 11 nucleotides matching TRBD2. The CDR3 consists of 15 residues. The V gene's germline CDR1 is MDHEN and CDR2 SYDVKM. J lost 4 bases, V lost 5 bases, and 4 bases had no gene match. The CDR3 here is CASSAWTSGYNEQFF. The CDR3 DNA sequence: TGTGCCAGCAGTGCTTGGACTAGCGGGTACAATGAGCAGTTCTTC.

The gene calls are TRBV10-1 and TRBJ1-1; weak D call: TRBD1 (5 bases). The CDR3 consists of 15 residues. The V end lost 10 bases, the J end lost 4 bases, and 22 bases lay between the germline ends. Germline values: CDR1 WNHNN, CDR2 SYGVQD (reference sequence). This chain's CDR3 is CATWGPGPGSTEAFF. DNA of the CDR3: TGCGCCACCTGGGGCCCAGGGCCCGGGAGCACTGAAGCTTTCTTT.

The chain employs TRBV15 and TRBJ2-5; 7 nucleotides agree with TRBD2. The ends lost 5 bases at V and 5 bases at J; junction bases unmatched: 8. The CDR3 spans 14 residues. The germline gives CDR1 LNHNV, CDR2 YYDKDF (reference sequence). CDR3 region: CATSRVGGLETQYF. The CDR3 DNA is TGTGCCACCAGCCGAGTCGGGGGGTTGGAGACCCAGTACTTC.

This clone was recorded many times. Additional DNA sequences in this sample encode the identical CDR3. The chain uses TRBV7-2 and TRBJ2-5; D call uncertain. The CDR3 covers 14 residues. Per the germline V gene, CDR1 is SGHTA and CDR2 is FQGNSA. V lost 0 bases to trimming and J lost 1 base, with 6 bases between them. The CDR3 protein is CASSLAAGQETQYF. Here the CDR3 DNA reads TGTGCCAGCAGCTTAGCGGCTGGCCAAGAGACCCAGTACTTC. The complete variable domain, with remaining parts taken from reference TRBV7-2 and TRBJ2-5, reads GAGVSQSPSNKVTEKGKDVELRCDPISGHTALYWYRQSLGQGLEFLIYFQGNSAPDKSGLPSDRFSAERTGGSVSTLTIQRTQQEDSAVYLCASSLAAGQETQYFGPGTRLLVL.

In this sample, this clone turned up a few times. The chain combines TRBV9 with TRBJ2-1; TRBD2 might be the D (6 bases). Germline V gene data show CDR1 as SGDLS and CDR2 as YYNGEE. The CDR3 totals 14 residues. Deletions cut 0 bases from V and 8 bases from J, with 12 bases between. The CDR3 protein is CASSVASPGDEQFF. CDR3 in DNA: TGTGCCAGCAGCGTAGCCTCTCCGGGGGATGAGCAGTTCTTC.

The CDR3 region has the DNA TGTGCCAGCAGTTTTCGCAGGGGTCAGTACGAGCAGTACTTC. Translating it yields CASSFRRGQYEQYF. The chain is built from TRBV28 and TRBJ2-7, with D possibly TRBD1 on 6 matching bases. V lost 3 bases, J lost 4 bases, and 13 bases lay in between. CDR1 and CDR2 from the germline V gene are MDHEN and SYDVKM. This CDR3 is 14 amino acids long. The full variable domain, in which reference TRBV28 and TRBJ2-7 provide the parts outside the CDR3, is DVKVTQSSRYLVKRTGEKVFLECVQDMDHENMFWYRQDPGLGLRLIYFSYDVKMKEKGDIPEGYSVSREKKERFSLILESASTNQTSMYLCASSFRRGQYEQYFGPGTRLTVT.

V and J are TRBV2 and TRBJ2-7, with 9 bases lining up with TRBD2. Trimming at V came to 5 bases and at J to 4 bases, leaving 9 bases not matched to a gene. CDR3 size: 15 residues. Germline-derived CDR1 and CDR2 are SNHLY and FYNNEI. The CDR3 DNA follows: TGTGCCAGCAGTTTTAGCGGGGGTGAAACTTACGAGCAGTACTTC. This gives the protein CASSFSGGETYEQYF.

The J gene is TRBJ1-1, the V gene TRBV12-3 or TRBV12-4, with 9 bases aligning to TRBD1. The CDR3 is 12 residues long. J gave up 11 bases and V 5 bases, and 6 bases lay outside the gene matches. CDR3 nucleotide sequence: TGTGCCAGCAGTATAGGGACAGGGAGGGCTTTCTTT. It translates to CASSIGTGRAFF.

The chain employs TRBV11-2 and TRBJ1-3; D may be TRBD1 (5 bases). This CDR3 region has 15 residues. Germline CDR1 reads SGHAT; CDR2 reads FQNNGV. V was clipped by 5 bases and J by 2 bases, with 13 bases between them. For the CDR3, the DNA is TGTGCCAGCAGCCAAAGTTGGGGGGCTGGAAACACCATATATTTT. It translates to CASSQSWGAGNTIYF.

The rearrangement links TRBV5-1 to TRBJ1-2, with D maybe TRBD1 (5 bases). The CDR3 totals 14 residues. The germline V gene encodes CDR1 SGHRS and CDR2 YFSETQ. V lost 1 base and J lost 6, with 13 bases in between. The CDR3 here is CASSLFGGDDGYTF. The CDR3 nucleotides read TGCGCCAGCAGCTTGTTCGGGGGAGACGATGGCTACACCTTC. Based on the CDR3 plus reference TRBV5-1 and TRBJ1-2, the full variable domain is KAGVTQTPRYLIKTRGQQVTLSCSPISGHRSVSWYQQTPGQGLQFLFEYFSETQRNKGNFPGRFSGRQFSNSRSEMNVSTLELGDSALYLCASSLFGGDDGYTFGSGTRLTVV.

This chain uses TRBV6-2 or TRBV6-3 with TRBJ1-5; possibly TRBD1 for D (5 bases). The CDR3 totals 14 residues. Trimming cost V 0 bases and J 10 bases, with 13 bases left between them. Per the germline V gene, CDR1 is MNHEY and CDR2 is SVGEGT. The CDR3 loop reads CASSYSKTTVPQHF. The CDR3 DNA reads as TGTGCCAGCAGTTACTCGAAGACGACAGTACCCCAGCATTTT.

The CDR3 sequence is CASSSRDRGREKLFF. CDR3 in DNA: TGTGCCAGCAGCTCCCGGGACAGGGGGCGTGAAAAACTGTTTTTT. The rearrangement links TRBV7-2 to TRBJ1-4; 12 bases are shared with TRBD1. J gave up 7 bases and V 4 bases, and 4 bases lay outside the gene matches. The CDR3 consists of 15 residues. Germline values: CDR1 SGHTA, CDR2 FQGNSA.

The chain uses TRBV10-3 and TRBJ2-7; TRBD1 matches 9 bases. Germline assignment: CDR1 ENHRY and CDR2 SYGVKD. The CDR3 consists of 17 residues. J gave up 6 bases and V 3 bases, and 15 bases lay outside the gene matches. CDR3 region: CAISDPAPGQGSFEQYF. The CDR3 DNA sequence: TGTGCCATCAGTGACCCTGCACCGGGACAGGGTTCTTTCGAGCAGTACTTC.

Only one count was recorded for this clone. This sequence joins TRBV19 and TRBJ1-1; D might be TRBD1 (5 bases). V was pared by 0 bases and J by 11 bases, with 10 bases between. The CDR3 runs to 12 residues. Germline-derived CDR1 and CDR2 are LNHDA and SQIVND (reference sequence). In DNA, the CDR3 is TGTGCCAGTAGTATAGACCGTGGGGCTGCTTTCTTT. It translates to CASSIDRGAAFF.

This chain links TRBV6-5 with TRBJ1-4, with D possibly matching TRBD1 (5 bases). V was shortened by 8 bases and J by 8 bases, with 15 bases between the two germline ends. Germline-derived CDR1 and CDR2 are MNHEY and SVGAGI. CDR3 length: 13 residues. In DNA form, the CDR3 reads TGTGCCAGCGTCCCCCGGGAGGGGGAAAAACTGTTTTTT. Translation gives CASVPREGEKLFF.

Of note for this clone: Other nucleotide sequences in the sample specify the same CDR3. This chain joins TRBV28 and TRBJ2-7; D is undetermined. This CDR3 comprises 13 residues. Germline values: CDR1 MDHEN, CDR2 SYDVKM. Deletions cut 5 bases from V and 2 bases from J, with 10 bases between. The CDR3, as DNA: TGTGCCAGCAGTCTCCCAGGAACCTACGAGCAGTACTTC. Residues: CASSLPGTYEQYF.

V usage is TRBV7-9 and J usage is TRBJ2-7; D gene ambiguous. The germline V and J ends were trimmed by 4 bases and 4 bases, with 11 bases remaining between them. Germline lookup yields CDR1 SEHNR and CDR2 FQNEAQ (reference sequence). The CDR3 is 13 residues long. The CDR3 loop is CASSSVSLYEQYF. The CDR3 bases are TGTGCCAGCAGCTCCGTGTCACTATACGAGCAGTACTTC.

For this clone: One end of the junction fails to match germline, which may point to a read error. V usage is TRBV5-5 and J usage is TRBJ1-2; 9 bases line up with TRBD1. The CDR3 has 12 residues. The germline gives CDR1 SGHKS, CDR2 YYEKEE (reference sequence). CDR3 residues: CASSLRDRETAF. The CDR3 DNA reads TGTGCCAGCAGCTTGCGGGACAGGGAAACCGCCTTC. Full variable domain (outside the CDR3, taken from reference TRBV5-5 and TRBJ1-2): DAGVTQSPTHLIKTRGQQVTLRCSPISGHKSVSWYQQVLGQGPQFIFQYYEKEERGRGNFPDRFSARQFPNYSSELNVNALLLGDSALYLCASSLRDRETAFGSGTRLTVV.